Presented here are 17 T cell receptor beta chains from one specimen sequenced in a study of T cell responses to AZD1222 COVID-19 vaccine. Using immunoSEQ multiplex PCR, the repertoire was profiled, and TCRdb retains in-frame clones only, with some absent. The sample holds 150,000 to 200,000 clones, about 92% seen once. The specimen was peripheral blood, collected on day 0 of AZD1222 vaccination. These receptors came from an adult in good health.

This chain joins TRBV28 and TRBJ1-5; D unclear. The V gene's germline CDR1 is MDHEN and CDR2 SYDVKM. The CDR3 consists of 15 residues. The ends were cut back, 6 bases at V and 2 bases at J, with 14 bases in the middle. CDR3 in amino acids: CASSPHGPRNQPQHF. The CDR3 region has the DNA TGTGCCAGCAGCCCCCACGGCCCTCGCAATCAGCCCCAGCATTTT.

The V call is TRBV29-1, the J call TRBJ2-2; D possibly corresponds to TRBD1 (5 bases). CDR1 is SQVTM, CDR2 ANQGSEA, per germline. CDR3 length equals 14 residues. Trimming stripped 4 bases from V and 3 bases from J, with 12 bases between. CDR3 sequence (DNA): TGCAGCGTTGTTAGGTGGGGCGACACCGGGGAGCTGTTTTTT. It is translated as CSVVRWGDTGELFF.

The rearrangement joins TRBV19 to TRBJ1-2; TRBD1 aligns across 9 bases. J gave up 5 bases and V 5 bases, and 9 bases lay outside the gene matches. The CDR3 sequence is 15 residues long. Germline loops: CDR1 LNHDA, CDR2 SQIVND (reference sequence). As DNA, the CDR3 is TGTGCCAGTAGTGTCGCCGGGACAGGGATATATGGCTACACCTTC. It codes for CASSVAGTGIYGYTF.

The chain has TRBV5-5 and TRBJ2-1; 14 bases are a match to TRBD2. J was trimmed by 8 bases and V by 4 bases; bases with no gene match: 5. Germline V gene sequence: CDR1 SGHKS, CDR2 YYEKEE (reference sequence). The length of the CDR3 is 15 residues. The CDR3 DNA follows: TGTGCCAGCAGCCTGGGACTAGCGGGGGCTGATGAGCAGTTCTTC. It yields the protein CASSLGLAGADEQFF. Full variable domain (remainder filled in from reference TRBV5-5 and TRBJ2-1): DAGVTQSPTHLIKTRGQQVTLRCSPISGHKSVSWYQQVLGQGPQFIFQYYEKEERGRGNFPDRFSARQFPNYSSELNVNALLLGDSALYLCASSLGLAGADEQFFGPGTRLTVL.

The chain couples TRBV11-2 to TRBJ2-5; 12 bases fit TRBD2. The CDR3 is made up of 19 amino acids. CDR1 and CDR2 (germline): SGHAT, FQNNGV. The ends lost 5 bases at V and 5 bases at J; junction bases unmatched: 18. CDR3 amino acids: CASSQVIGLAGRGQETQYF. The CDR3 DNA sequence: TGTGCCAGCAGCCAGGTGATCGGACTAGCGGGAAGAGGACAGGAGACCCAGTACTTC.

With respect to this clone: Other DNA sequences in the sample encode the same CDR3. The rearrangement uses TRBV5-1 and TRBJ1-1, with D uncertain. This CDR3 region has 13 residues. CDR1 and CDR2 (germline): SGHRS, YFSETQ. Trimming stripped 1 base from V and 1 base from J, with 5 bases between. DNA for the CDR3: TGCGCCAGCAGCTTGTCACGGAACACTGAAGCTTTCTTT. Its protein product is CASSLSRNTEAFF.

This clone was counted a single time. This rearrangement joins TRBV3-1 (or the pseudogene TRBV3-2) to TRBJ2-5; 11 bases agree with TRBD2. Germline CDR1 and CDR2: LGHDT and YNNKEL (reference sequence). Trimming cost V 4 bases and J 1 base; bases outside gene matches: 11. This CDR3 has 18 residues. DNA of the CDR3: TGTGCCAGCAGCCTCGGAGGAGGACTAGCGGGTCTCCAAGAGACCCAGTACTTC. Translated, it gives CASSLGGGLAGLQETQYF.

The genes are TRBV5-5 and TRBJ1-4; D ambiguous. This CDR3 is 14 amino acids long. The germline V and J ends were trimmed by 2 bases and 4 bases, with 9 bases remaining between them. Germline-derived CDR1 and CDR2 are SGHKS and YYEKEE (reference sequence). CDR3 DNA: TGTGCCAGCAGCTTAAGAACCGATAATGAAAAACTGTTTTTT. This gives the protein CASSLRTDNEKLFF. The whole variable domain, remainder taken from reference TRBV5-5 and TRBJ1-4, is DAGVTQSPTHLIKTRGQQVTLRCSPISGHKSVSWYQQVLGQGPQFIFQYYEKEERGRGNFPDRFSARQFPNYSSELNVNALLLGDSALYLCASSLRTDNEKLFFGSGTQLSVL.

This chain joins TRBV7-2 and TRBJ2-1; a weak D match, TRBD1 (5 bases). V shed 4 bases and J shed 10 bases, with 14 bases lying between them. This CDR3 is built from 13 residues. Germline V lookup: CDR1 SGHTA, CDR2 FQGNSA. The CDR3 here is CASSSQGGDEQFF. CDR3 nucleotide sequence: TGTGCCAGCAGCTCTCAGGGCGGAGACGAGCAGTTCTTC.

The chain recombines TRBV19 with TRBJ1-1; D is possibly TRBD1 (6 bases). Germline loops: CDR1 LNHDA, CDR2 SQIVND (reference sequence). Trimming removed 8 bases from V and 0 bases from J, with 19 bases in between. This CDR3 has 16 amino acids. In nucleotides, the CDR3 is TGTGCCAGTGATGGGAATCAACAGGGAATGAACACTGAAGCTTTCTTT. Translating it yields CASDGNQQGMNTEAFF.

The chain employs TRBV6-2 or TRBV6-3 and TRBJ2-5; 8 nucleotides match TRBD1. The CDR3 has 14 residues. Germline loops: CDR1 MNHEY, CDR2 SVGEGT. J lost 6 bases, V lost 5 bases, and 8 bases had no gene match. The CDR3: CASSTRTGKKTQYF. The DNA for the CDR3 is TGTGCCAGCAGTACGAGGACAGGGAAGAAGACCCAGTACTTC.

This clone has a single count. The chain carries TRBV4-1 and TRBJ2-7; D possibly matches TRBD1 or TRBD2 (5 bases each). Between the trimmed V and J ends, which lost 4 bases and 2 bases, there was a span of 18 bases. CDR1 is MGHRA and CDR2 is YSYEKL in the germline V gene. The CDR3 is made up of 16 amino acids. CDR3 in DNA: TGCGCCAGCAGCCCAGGTTTGACGGGACGGACCTACGAGCAGTACTTC. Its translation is CASSPGLTGRTYEQYF.

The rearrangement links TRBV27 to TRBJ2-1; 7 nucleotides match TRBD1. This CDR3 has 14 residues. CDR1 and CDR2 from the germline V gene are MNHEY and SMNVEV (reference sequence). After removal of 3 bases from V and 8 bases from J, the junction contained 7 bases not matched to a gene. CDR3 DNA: TGTGCCAGCAGTTTCCAGGACAGGACCCATGAGCAGTTCTTC. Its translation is CASSFQDRTHEQFF.

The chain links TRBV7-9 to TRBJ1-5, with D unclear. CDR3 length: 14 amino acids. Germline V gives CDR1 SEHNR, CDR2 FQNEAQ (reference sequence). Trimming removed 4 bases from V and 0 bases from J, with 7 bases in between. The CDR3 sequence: CASSSGYSNQPQHF. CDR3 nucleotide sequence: TGTGCCAGCAGCTCGGGTTATAGCAATCAGCCCCAGCATTTT.

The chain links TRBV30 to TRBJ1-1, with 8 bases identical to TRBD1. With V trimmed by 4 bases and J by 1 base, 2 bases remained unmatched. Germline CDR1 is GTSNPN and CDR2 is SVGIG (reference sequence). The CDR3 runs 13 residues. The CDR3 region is CAWIGQGNTEAFF. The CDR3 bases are TGTGCCTGGATAGGACAGGGGAACACTGAAGCTTTCTTT.

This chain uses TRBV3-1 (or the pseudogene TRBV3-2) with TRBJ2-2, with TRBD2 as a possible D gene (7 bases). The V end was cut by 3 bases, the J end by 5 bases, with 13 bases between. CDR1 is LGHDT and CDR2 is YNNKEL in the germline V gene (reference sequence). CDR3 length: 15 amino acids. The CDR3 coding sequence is TGTGCCAGCAGCCAGGGGGGGGCACAAACCGGGGAGCTGTTTTTT. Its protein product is CASSQGGAQTGELFF.

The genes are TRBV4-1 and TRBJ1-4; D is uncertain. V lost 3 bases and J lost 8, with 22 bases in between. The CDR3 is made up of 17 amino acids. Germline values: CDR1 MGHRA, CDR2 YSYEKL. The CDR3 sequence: CASSQPLGEVLEEKLFF. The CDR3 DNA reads TGCGCCAGCAGCCAGCCCCTAGGTGAGGTTCTTGAGGAAAAACTGTTTTTT.